The TCR beta chain described here comes from a study of a mutant IDH1 vaccine in newly diagnosed glioma. Study-level information: It was radiotherapy, temozolomide, or both that patients received previously, with most receiving both.

Using immunoSEQ multiplex PCR, the repertoire was profiled, and TCRdb retains in-frame clones only, with some absent. The repertoire consists of approximately 16,000 clones, with less than 97% occurring once and the leading ten covering roughly 4%. Time point of the sample: baseline, week 1 (first vaccination visit). Treatment specified: pre-vaccination baseline after standard-of-care therapy. CDR3 length equals 13 residues. CDR1 LNHDA and CDR2 SQIVND come from the germline V gene (reference sequence). After removal of 5 bases from V and 5 bases from J, the junction contained 2 bases not matched to a gene.

The material sequenced was peripheral blood mononuclear cells (PBMCs), taken from a glioma patient treated with radiotherapy, temozolomide or both. This chain joins TRBV19 and TRBJ2-5; 10 bases map to TRBD1. The receptor's source is a woman aged 18-29 years with glioma. Some clones in this sample may be carry-over from other donors' samples. The CDR3 DNA is TGTGCCAGTAGTTCGGACAGGGGGGAGACCCAGTACTTC. This gives the protein CASSSDRGETQYF.